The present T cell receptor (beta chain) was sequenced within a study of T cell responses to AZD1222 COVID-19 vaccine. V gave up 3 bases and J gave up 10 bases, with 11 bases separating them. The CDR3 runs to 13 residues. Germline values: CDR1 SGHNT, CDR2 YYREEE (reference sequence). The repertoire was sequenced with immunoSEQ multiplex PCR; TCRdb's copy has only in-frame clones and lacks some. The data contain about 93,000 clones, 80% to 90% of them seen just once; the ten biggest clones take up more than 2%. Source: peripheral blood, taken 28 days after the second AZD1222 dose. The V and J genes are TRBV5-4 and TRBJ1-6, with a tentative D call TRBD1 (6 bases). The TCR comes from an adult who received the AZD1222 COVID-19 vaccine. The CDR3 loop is CASSSTGGSPLHF. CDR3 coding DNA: TGTGCCAGCAGCTCGACAGGTGGCTCACCCCTCCACTTT.